A single T cell receptor beta chain is shown here with its context. CDR3 length equals 13 residues. V lost 0 bases, J lost 7 bases, and 5 bases lay in between. The germline CDR1 and CDR2 sequences are SGHRS and YFSETQ. Constant-region reverse primers amplified full-length variable regions, followed by semi-nested Nested Universal Primer A PCR. TCRdb recomputed calls from the 5' RACE reads with MiXCR, one row per CDR3 protein. The table lists roughly 54,000 distinct CDR3 sequences, approximately 17% of them singletons. The source material was naive CD4+ T cells sorted from blood. Subset noted: naive CD4+ T cells, CD4+CD45RA+CD25-. The origin of this receptor is a female donor with breast cancer. The V and J genes are TRBV5-1 and TRBJ1-6; D remains unclear. For the CDR3, the DNA is TGCGCCAGCAGCTTGGGTCTGAATTCACCCCTCCACTTT. It specifies CASSLGLNSPLHF.